Below are 27 T cell receptor beta chains sequenced from a single sample in a study of monozygotic twins with inflammatory bowel disease. TCRdb reanalyzed the 5' RACE reads and collapses them to one entry per CDR3 protein, without DNA. The table for this sample gives under 200,000 distinct CDR3 sequences. Sequenced: blood. The receptors here all came from a human donor with ulcerative colitis or Crohn's disease, or a healthy co-twin of an affected twin (not recorded which).

This chain uses TRBV20-1 with TRBJ1-1; TCRdb's D call, TRBD1, is unchecked because there is no DNA. The CDR3 is 11 residues long. Germline CDR1 is DFQATT and CDR2 is SNEGSKA (reference sequence). The CDR3 protein is CSAGGQGEAFF.

The chain joins TRBV30 to TRBJ1-2; checking the TCRdb D call of TRBD1 is not possible without DNA. This CDR3 is 13 amino acids long. CDR1 is GTSNPN, CDR2 SVGIG, per germline (reference sequence). CDR3 sequence: CACHRVLDYGYTF.

The chain has TRBV20-1 and TRBJ2-7; TCRdb's D call, TRBD2, is unchecked because there is no DNA. Germline V gene data show CDR1 as DFQATT and CDR2 as SNEGSKA (reference sequence). The CDR3 covers 13 residues. The CDR3 spells CSATPPGLHEQYF.

The genes are TRBV7-9 and TRBJ2-4. This CDR3 contains 14 residues. The germline CDR1 and CDR2 sequences are SEHNR and FQNEAQ (reference sequence). The CDR3 region is CASRHGLAENMQYF.

The V call is TRBV6-1, the J call TRBJ2-7; TCRdb proposes TRBD1, but this gene call is untestable without DNA. This CDR3 contains 14 residues. Per germline, CDR1 MNHNS and CDR2 SASEGT. The CDR3 sequence: CASSPGFSSYEQYF.

The chain is built from TRBV6-1 and TRBJ2-3; TCRdb returns TRBD2, unconfirmable since there is no DNA. CDR1 and CDR2 (germline): MNHNS, SASEGT. The CDR3 has 15 amino acids. CDR3 in amino acids: CASRPSGRRGDTQYF.

The V gene is TRBV7-2, the J gene TRBJ2-1; the TCRdb call, TRBD2, lacks DNA for checking. Germline CDR1 is SGHTA and CDR2 is FQGNSA. The CDR3 is 15 amino acids. The chain's CDR3 is CASSLLGGNYNEQFF.

The chain uses TRBV7-9 and TRBJ1-2; TCRdb selects TRBD1, and the lack of DNA leaves this call unchecked. The CDR3 spans 15 residues. CDR1 and CDR2 (germline): SEHNR, FQNEAQ (reference sequence). CDR3 protein: CASSQGPGPSYGYTF.

The rearrangement uses TRBV6-1 and TRBJ1-3; absent DNA, TCRdb's TRBD1 call cannot be checked. The CDR3 sequence is 15 residues long. The germline CDR1 and CDR2 sequences are MNHNS and SASEGT. CDR3 residues: CASTLGQHSGNTIYF.

The V and J genes are TRBV10-3 and TRBJ1-5; TCRdb picks TRBD1, but there is no DNA to check that call. Germline lookup yields CDR1 ENHRY and CDR2 SYGVKD. The CDR3 is made up of 14 amino acids. The chain's CDR3 is CAISEDRPNQPQHF.

The chain uses TRBV7-6 and TRBJ2-2; TCRdb proposes TRBD2, but this gene call is untestable without DNA. Germline V lookup: CDR1 SGHVS, CDR2 FNYEAQ. CDR3 size: 17 residues. CDR3 sequence: CASSSGLAGVYTGELFF.

The gene calls are TRBV30 and TRBJ2-2. This CDR3 has 12 amino acids. Germline V gives CDR1 GTSNPN, CDR2 SVGIG (reference sequence). This chain's CDR3 is CAWALNTGELFF.

The chain carries TRBV12-3 or TRBV12-4 and TRBJ1-6; TCRdb indicates TRBD1, and absent DNA this call remains unverified. This CDR3 is 14 amino acids long. The CDR3: CASSLTGFDSPLHF.

The V call is TRBV29-1, the J call TRBJ1-2; the TCRdb D gene call, TRBD1, has no DNA to confirm it. Germline V lookup: CDR1 SQVTM, CDR2 ANQGSEA. This CDR3 is 13 amino acids long. CDR3: CSVWTGWTGGYTF.

This CDR3 reads CASSLADTDTQYF. The chain links TRBV12-3 or TRBV12-4 to TRBJ2-3. CDR3 length: 13 residues.

V gene TRBV24-1 combines with J gene TRBJ2-1; the D call of TRBD1 rests on TCRdb alone, since no DNA is present to check it. Germline assignment: CDR1 KGHDR and CDR2 SFDVKD. This CDR3 region has 15 residues. The CDR3 here is CATSDLDREGNEQFF.

The rearrangement joins TRBV20-1 to TRBJ1-6. The length of the CDR3 is 19 residues. Germline lookup yields CDR1 DFQATT and CDR2 SNEGSKA (reference sequence). The CDR3 region is CSARDMGLLLSSYNSPLHF.

V and J are TRBV5-1 and TRBJ2-1; the D call from TCRdb, TRBD1, cannot be confirmed without DNA. The CDR3 length is 14 residues. Germline V CDR1 and CDR2: SGHRS, YFSETQ. CDR3 in amino acids: CASSLQDRDNEQFF.

The V call is TRBV9, the J call TRBJ2-2. The CDR3 extends over 14 amino acids. The germline V gene has CDR1 SGDLS and CDR2 YYNGEE. CDR3: CASSVGGKSGELFF.

The J gene is TRBJ2-1, the V gene TRBV11-2; lacking DNA, the TRBD2 call made by TCRdb goes unchecked. Germline V gives CDR1 SGHAT, CDR2 FQNNGV. The CDR3 covers 17 residues. The chain's CDR3 is CASSLVGLAGNYNEQFF.

The chain carries TRBV20-1 and TRBJ2-5; TCRdb outputs TRBD2, but without DNA this stays unchecked. Germline V gene sequence: CDR1 DFQATT, CDR2 SNEGSKA (reference sequence). CDR3 length equals 17 residues. The chain's CDR3 is CSAGLDGGGRAQETQYF.

This chain joins TRBV5-8 and TRBJ2-1; TCRdb returns TRBD1, unconfirmable since there is no DNA. Germline loops: CDR1 SGHTS, CDR2 YDEGEE. The CDR3 spans 15 residues. CDR3 loop: CASSALDSAYNEQFF.

The chain is built from TRBV12-3 or TRBV12-4 and TRBJ1-1; the D call from TCRdb, TRBD1, cannot be confirmed without DNA. This CDR3 region has 14 residues. CDR3 sequence: CASSFDRANTEAFF.

This rearrangement joins TRBV7-9 to TRBJ2-1. Germline CDR1 SEHNR, CDR2 FQNEAQ (reference sequence). This CDR3 has 11 amino acids. CDR3 protein: CAQRDLGEQFF.

The chain's CDR3 is CSASRGSNYGYTF. The chain combines TRBV20-1 with TRBJ1-2; TCRdb outputs TRBD1, but without DNA this stays unchecked. Per germline, CDR1 DFQATT and CDR2 SNEGSKA (reference sequence). This CDR3 has 13 residues.

The chain uses TRBV20-1 and TRBJ2-3; TCRdb outputs TRBD2, but without DNA this stays unchecked. Per germline, CDR1 DFQATT and CDR2 SNEGSKA (reference sequence). This CDR3 spans 16 amino acids. The CDR3 loop is CSASGREVRGTDTQYF.

V and J are TRBV29-1 and TRBJ2-5; TCRdb gives TRBD1 as the D gene, but with no DNA this cannot be confirmed. The germline V gene encodes CDR1 SQVTM and CDR2 ANQGSEA. The CDR3 sequence is 13 residues long. The chain's CDR3 is CSVDRGGQETQYF.